This TCR beta chain was obtained from a study of T cell responses to AZD1222 COVID-19 vaccine. For the study at large: Both about-4-week and about-12-week second-dose recipients were combined.

Measured with immunoSEQ multiplex PCR; TCRdb has only the in-frame clones, and not every one. The sample has some 190,000 clones; roughly 88% are singletons. In the case of this clone: Its target is not known.

Study conclusions and caveats: A reported finding is that nearly half of spike-specific TCRs target unmutated variant regions. Recipients of AZD1222 seropositive at baseline numbered only 5 or 6. White British donors predominated, females outnumbered males, and clonal diversity was possibly underestimated.

The junction had 4 bases not matched to a gene; V was cut back by 2 bases and J by 0 bases. CDR1 and CDR2 (germline): MNHEY, SVGEGT. This CDR3 contains 15 residues. The chain combines TRBV6-2 or TRBV6-3 with TRBJ2-7; 7 bases fit TRBD1. The clonotype comes from an adult in good health. Sample: peripheral blood, taken on day 0 of AZD1222 vaccination. The CDR3 region is CASSYGQVNSYEQYF. CDR3 nucleotides: TGTGCCAGCAGTTACGGACAGGTAAACTCCTACGAGCAGTACTTC.